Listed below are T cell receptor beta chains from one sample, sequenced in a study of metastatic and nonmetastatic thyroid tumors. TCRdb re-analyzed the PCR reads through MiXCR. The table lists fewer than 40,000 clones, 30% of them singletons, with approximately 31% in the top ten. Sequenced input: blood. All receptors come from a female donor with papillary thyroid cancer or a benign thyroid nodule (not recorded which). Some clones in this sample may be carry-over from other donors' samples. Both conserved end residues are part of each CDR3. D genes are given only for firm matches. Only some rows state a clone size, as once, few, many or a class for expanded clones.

TGTGCCAGCAGTTCGGAGCTGGAGACCACAGATACGCAGTATTTT	CASSSELETTDTQYF	.	few	TRBJ2-3	TRBV27
TGCGCCAGCAGCAGAGGACAGGAGGGGCATCAGCCCCAGCATTTT	CASSRGQEGHQPQHF	TRBD1	.	TRBJ1-5	TRBV4-1
TGTGCCAGCAGTGAAGCCGCCGGGAGCGGGGCCAACGTCCTGACTTTC	CASSEAAGSGANVLTF	.	few	TRBJ2-6	TRBV6-4
TGCAGTGTAGTGGGAGCTAACACCGGGGAGCTGTTTTTT	CSVVGANTGELFF	.	.	TRBJ2-2	TRBV20-1
TGTGCCAGCCGAGAGTCTGGGGCCAACGTCCTGACTTTC	CASRESGANVLTF	.	few	TRBJ2-6	TRBV6-1
TGTGCCAGCAGCTCCAACACAGATACGCAGTATTTT	CASSSNTDTQYF	.	.	TRBJ2-3	TRBV2
TGTGCCAGCAGCTTCCAAGCGGGAGACCAAGAGCAGTACTTC	CASSFQAGDQEQYF	TRBD2	.	TRBJ2-7	TRBV7-3
TGTGCCAGCAGTGAGGCGGGCGAGGGCTACGAGCAGTACTTC	CASSEAGEGYEQYF	.	.	TRBJ2-7	TRBV6-1
TGTGCCTGGAGGGGGACAGGGGGAAAAGGCTACACCTTC	CAWRGTGGKGYTF	TRBD1	once	TRBJ1-2	TRBV30
TGCAGTGCATACTCCGGGACATTCCAAGAGACCCAGTACTTC	CSAYSGTFQETQYF	.	.	TRBJ2-5	TRBV20-1
TGTGCCAGCAGGAGACCGGGACTAGCGGGGGAAAACACCGGGGAGCTGTTTTTT	CASRRPGLAGENTGELFF	TRBD2	.	TRBJ2-2	TRBV6-5
TGCAGTGCGCCCGGGACACTCGACTCCTACAATGAGCAGTTCTTC	CSAPGTLDSYNEQFF	.	many	TRBJ2-1	TRBV20-1
TGCGCCAGCAGCATAGACGGGATGAACACTGAAGCTTTCTTT	CASSIDGMNTEAFF	.	.	TRBJ1-1	TRBV5-1
TGTGCCAGCAGCCTGAGAGTAGCCTTAAGGGGGGAGCTGTTTTTT	CASSLRVALRGELFF	.	few	TRBJ2-2	TRBV28
TGTGCCAGCCCAGTTACAGGGGGAGACACTGAAGCTTTCTTT	CASPVTGGDTEAFF	TRBD1	few	TRBJ1-1	TRBV6-5
TGCAGTGCTAGTCCGCTAGCGGGAGCCGAGTCTTACAATGAGCAGTTCTTC	CSASPLAGAESYNEQFF	TRBD2	few	TRBJ2-1	TRBV20-1
TGTGCCAGCAGTGAAGCGAGGGCGTTAAATTCACCCCTCCACTTT	CASSEARALNSPLHF	.	few	TRBJ1-6	TRBV2
TGTGCCAGCAGTTTACGGCGGGAGCTCTCCTACGAGCAGTACTTC	CASSLRRELSYEQYF	TRBD2	few	TRBJ2-7	TRBV27
TGCGCCAGCAGTGAGTCTGGGCAGGGGGCGAACACTGAAGCTTTCTTT	CASSESGQGANTEAFF	TRBD1	few	TRBJ1-1	TRBV10-1
TGTGCCAGCAGTCCCCTTAGTGGAAATAATTCACCCCTCCACTTT	CASSPLSGNNSPLHF	.	few	TRBJ1-6	TRBV12-3/TRBV12-4
TGTGCCAGCACCAAAGACGGCGTAGACCGGGGCTACACCTTC	CASTKDGVDRGYTF	.	few	TRBJ1-2	TRBV6-1
TGTGCCAGCAACGACAGGGTTGACACTGAAGCTTTCTTT	CASNDRVDTEAFF	TRBD1	.	TRBJ1-1	TRBV6-1
TGTGCCAGCTCACGGTCGAACACCGGGGAGCTGTTTTTT	CASSRSNTGELFF	.	many	TRBJ2-2	TRBV18
TGTGCCAGCTCACCAACTCCTAACGAAAAACTGTTTTTT	CASSPTPNEKLFF	.	.	TRBJ1-4	TRBV18
TGCGCCAGCAGCTCCGGACAGGCTAACCTAGCCAAAAACATTCAGTACTTC	CASSSGQANLAKNIQYF	TRBD1	many	TRBJ2-4	TRBV5-1
TGTGCCAGCAGCCCCTCCTACGGTGGTGACGAGCAGTACTTC	CASSPSYGGDEQYF	.	many	TRBJ2-7	TRBV12-3/TRBV12-4
TGTGCCAGCGAGGGGACAGAACAAGAGACCCAGTACTTC	CASEGTEQETQYF	TRBD1	.	TRBJ2-5	TRBV6-1
TGTGCCTGGAGTGTAGGTCAGGGGTGTGGGGATGAGCAGTTCTTC	CAWSVGQGCGDEQFF	.	.	TRBJ2-1	TRBV30
TGTGCCAGCAGATCCGGGACAGCCACCGGGGAGCTGTTTTTT	CASRSGTATGELFF	TRBD1	few	TRBJ2-2	TRBV27
TGTGCCAGCAGTCGGGACCAAAATGAGCAGTTCTTC	CASSRDQNEQFF	.	.	TRBJ2-1	TRBV12-3/TRBV12-4
TGTGCCAGCAGTTCGGGACTTCAATATGGCTACACCTTC	CASSSGLQYGYTF	.	few	TRBJ1-2	TRBV28
TGTGCCAGCAGCATCGTTGGCCGTGGGGAGTACTTC	CASSIVGRGEYF	.	.	TRBJ2-7	TRBV28
TGCGCCAGCAGCTTGGGTGGGACAGGGGCCCCCCTTCAGTACTTC	CASSLGGTGAPLQYF	TRBD1	.	TRBJ2-4	TRBV5-1
TGTGCCAGCAGCCAAGATTGGAGGGAAAGCACAGATACGCAGTATTTT	CASSQDWRESTDTQYF	.	.	TRBJ2-3	TRBV3-1
TGTGCCAGCAGTTTAGCAGGAGCGAACACCGGGGAGCTGTTTTTT	CASSLAGANTGELFF	.	few	TRBJ2-2	TRBV2
TGTGCCAGCAGCTTAACGGGGACAGGGGACGGTGACTATGGCTACACCTTC	CASSLTGTGDGDYGYTF	TRBD1	.	TRBJ1-2	TRBV7-3
TGCAGTGCTAGCCCCGACTACGCGGGAGATTTGGAGACCCAGTACTTC	CSASPDYAGDLETQYF	TRBD2	many	TRBJ2-5	TRBV20-1
TGTGCCAGCAGCCAAATGGGCGAGCAGTACTTC	CASSQMGEQYF	.	few	TRBJ2-7	TRBV4-2
TGTGCCAGCAGATCGGGACAGAACTATGGCTACACCTTC	CASRSGQNYGYTF	TRBD1	medium-sized	TRBJ1-2	TRBV28
TGTGCCAGCAGCTTAGAACAGGGAGGCCGAGGAAACACCATATATTTT	CASSLEQGGRGNTIYF	.	few	TRBJ1-3	TRBV11-2
TGTGCCAGCAGCTTAGAGGCGGCAGCGGAGACCCAGTACTTC	CASSLEAAAETQYF	.	.	TRBJ2-5	TRBV7-8
TGTGCCAGCAGCCTCTCCTCGACTAGCGGGGAGCAGTTCTTC	CASSLSSTSGEQFF	TRBD2	.	TRBJ2-1	TRBV7-2
TGTGCCAGCAGTGCAGGGGGCTATGGCTACACCTTC	CASSAGGYGYTF	TRBD1	many	TRBJ1-2	TRBV2
TGTGCCAGCAGCCCAGGCAACAGGGGGTTCGACGAGCAGTACTTC	CASSPGNRGFDEQYF	TRBD1	few	TRBJ2-7	TRBV6-2/TRBV6-3
TGTGCCAGCAGTGCACAGGGTTTGGAGACCCAGTACTTC	CASSAQGLETQYF	.	.	TRBJ2-5	TRBV27
TGTGCCAGCACTCTAGGGGGTTGGGAGCAGTACTTC	CASTLGGWEQYF	.	.	TRBJ2-7	TRBV6-1
TGTGCCAGCAGACTCGGTAGTGAGCAGTACTTC	CASRLGSEQYF	.	.	TRBJ2-7	TRBV6-2/TRBV6-3
TGTGCCAGTAGTGCGTCCGGGACAGGGAACTATGGCTACACCTTC	CASSASGTGNYGYTF	TRBD1	few	TRBJ1-2	TRBV19
TGTGCCAGCAGCTTAGTTGGCGTGAACACTGAAGCTTTCTTT	CASSLVGVNTEAFF	.	.	TRBJ1-1	TRBV11-1
TGCAGTGCCCCCGGGGCAGGAGAGATTATAGATACGCAGTATTTT	CSAPGAGEIIDTQYF	.	.	TRBJ2-3	TRBV20-1
TGTGCCAGCAGCCCGTCTCCGGGACAAGCCTACGAGCAGTACTTC	CASSPSPGQAYEQYF	.	.	TRBJ2-7	TRBV11-2
TGCAGTGCTGTCCCCCCGGACAGGGCTTACGAGCAGTACTTC	CSAVPPDRAYEQYF	TRBD1	.	TRBJ2-7	TRBV20-1
TGTGCCAGCAGCGACGACAGGGGGCGGGATACGCAGTATTTT	CASSDDRGRDTQYF	TRBD1	.	TRBJ2-3	TRBV9
TGTGCCAGCACCGACCCAGGGTTAAGCTCCTACGAGCAGTACTTC	CASTDPGLSSYEQYF	.	few	TRBJ2-7	TRBV28
TGTGCCAGCAGCTTGGGGGGATACGAGCAGTACTTC	CASSLGGYEQYF	.	many	TRBJ2-7	TRBV5-6
TGCAGTGCTCGCCTAATAGACAGGGGGCGTGAAAAACTGTTTTTT	CSARLIDRGREKLFF	TRBD1	many	TRBJ1-4	TRBV20-1
TGTGCCAGCAGCGTAGCAAGGAGGGCCGGGGAGCTGTTTTTT	CASSVARRAGELFF	.	.	TRBJ2-2	TRBV9